Below, one T cell receptor (beta chain) is given with its context. The antigen it recognizes is unknown. Within one base of it there is no much larger clone, and no base qualities were kept. RNA was extracted with the RNeasy kit and roughly 0.45 to 1 ug was reverse transcribed using random hexamers. The immunoSEQ multiplex PCR assay, which covers 54 Vbeta and 13 Jbeta segments, was used to amplify TCR beta CDR3 regions. PCR amplification bias was corrected by using a synthetic template baseline for primer optimization and computational correction. For the original study's pipeline: Reads were annotated to V, D and J genes according to IMGT and were analyzed with immunoSEQ Analyzer, with only productive sequences retained. Clonality was computed as one minus Shannon entropy normalized by log2 of the number of productive unique sequences. For each patient and control, public and private clones were evaluated within the 100 most prevalent clones. A clone was defined as Susac-specific if it was absent from the healthy and MS cohorts, from over 1,000 published viral clones and from other ImmuneACCESS disease sequences. TCRdb reanalyzed the raw reads on its own, using fastp at Q25 for trimming and MiXCR for clone calling, and kept in-frame beta chains. Here each entry gathers all rows of one CDR3 protein and keeps the most common genes and DNA. These V and J calls originate from TCRdb's pipeline instead of the authors' own analysis. This sample is represented by about 300,000 distinct CDR3 sequences; about 82% of them were singletons. 0.21% of the sample is in the top ten clones.

High-throughput TCR beta sequencing profiled peripheral blood CD8+ and CD4+ T cells from healthy donors, Susac syndrome patients and multiple sclerosis patients. The multiple sclerosis controls were treatment-naive patients who had stable or active relapsing-remitting disease and met the revised McDonald criteria. CD8+ TEMRA cells were enriched by FACS, while bulk CD8+ and CD4+ T cells were purified by magnetic negative isolation. Blood was drawn into EDTA tubes, processed within 24 hours, and PBMCs were isolated by density gradient centrifugation. PBMCs intended for TCR sequencing were cryopreserved in liquid nitrogen and thawed later in a water bath at 37 degrees C. The sorted or isolated CD4+, CD8+ and CD8+ TEMRA cells reached a purity of at least 90%. This specimen comes from a study of CD8 T cells in Susac syndrome (dated by TCRdb to about 2019). Regarding the study in general: Repertoire sequencing was used to test whether CD8+ T cell activation and differentiation in Susac syndrome was antigen driven. The clonality of the CD8+ T cell repertoire was compared across approximately twelve healthy donors, roughly 14 Susac syndrome patients and under 18 multiple sclerosis patients. The full study reports these points: The number of individuals in the TCR sequencing and HLA analysis was acknowledged as relatively small.

Based on the germline V gene, the CDR1 and CDR2 sequences are SGHTS and YDEGEE. Measured from the cysteine to the phenylalanine, the CDR3 is 15 residues long. The read is trimmed to its CDR3 DNA, 45 bases read in frame from base 1. V is reduced by 4 bases and J by 0 bases, leaving a spacing of 11 bases between them. The origin of this receptor is a human donor with multiple sclerosis. The chain is assembled from TRBV5-8 and TRBJ2-1; D gene: possibly TRBD2, on 5 matching bases. The sample taken for sequencing was CD8+ T cells from PBMCs. The sequence in DNA is TGTGCCAGCAGCCAGGTCAGCGGCTCCTACAATGAGCAGTTCTTC. Its coded protein is CASSQVSGSYNEQFF.